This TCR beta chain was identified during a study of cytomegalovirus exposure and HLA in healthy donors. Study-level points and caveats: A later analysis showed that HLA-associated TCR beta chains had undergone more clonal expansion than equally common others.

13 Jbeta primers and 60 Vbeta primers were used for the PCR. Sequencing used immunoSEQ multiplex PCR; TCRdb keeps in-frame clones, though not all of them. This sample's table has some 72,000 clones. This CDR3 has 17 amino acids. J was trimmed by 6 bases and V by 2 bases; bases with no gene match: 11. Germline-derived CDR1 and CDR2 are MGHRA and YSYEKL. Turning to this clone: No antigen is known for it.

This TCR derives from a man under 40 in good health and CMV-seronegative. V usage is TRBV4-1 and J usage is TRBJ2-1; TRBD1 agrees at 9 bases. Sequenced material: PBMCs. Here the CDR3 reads CASSQRNVGTGPNEQFF. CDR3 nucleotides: TGCGCCAGCAGCCAAAGAAACGTAGGGACAGGGCCCAATGAGCAGTTCTTC.